Below, one T cell receptor (beta chain) is given with its context. The V and J ends lost 1 base and 3 bases respectively, with 10 bases between them. The CDR3 is 15 residues long. Germline V gene lookup returns CDR1 SEHNR and CDR2 FQNEAQ (reference sequence). This record comes from a study of blood T cell repertoires in COVID-19. Study information: Material from acute and convalescent COVID-19 was sourced from the United States, Italy and Spain.

Per the authors' pipeline: Using reference gene primer amplification, nucleated cell counts were estimated. Generated by immunoSEQ multiplex PCR, the TCRdb table keeps only in-frame clones and is missing some. The DNA was the basis for D and trimming; V, J and clone size are from that table. The data contain 180,000 or so clones, 80% to 90% of them seen just once; the ten biggest clones take up 8% to 10%. V gene TRBV7-9 combines with J gene TRBJ2-1, with D possibly being TRBD2 (6 bases). The sequence came from a man in his sixties with acute or convalescent COVID-19. Sequenced input: peripheral blood. CDR3 amino acids: CASSLGASDYNEQFF. The CDR3 DNA sequence: TGTGCCAGCAGCTTAGGGGCTAGCGACTACAATGAGCAGTTCTTC.